This T cell receptor (beta chain) was sequenced in a study of shared clonotypes between healthy human individuals. Study findings and constraints: The generation probabilities recorded for non-shared clonotypes fell below those of clonotypes shared by all four donors. Rarefaction revealed incomplete sorted-subset sequencing despite large depth.

CDR1 MNHEY and CDR2 SMNVEV come from the germline V gene (reference sequence). The CDR3 loop spans 18 amino acids. V lost 5 bases and J 0 bases, leaving 20 bases between the germline ends. Sequencing was performed with immunoSEQ multiplex PCR; in TCRdb, only in-frame clones are kept and a portion is missing. The repertoire holds some 1.5 million clones, with approximately 98% as singletons. Regarding this clone: Its target is unknown.

The donors were adults (healthy and HIV-negative) with no recent acute infections or vaccinations. The gene calls are TRBV27 and TRBJ2-4, with D perhaps TRBD2 (6 bases). The sequenced sample consisted of naive CD4+ T cells sorted from blood. Subset in this sample: CD45RA+ positively selected. This receptor was obtained from a man younger than 40 in good health. The CDR3 loop reads CASSTPPGTGVAKNIQYF. Written as DNA, the CDR3 is TGTGCCAGCAGTACCCCCCCGGGGACGGGGGTAGCCAAAAACATTCAGTACTTC.